The 27 T cell receptor beta chains below were found in one sample sequenced in a study of OX40 agonist ivuxolimab in advanced cancers. Repertoires were generated with immunoSEQ multiplex PCR, while TCRdb's copy carries only in-frame clones and drops some. The sample has about 84,000 clones, roughly 84% seen once; the top ten hold approximately 2.6%. Sequencing was performed on CD4+ or CD8+ T cells sorted from blood, taken in a trial of the OX40 agonist ivuxolimab. Receptor source: an adult with an advanced solid tumor such as melanoma, head and neck, liver or kidney cancer.

The chain carries TRBV7-2 and TRBJ2-5; TRBD1 agrees at 8 bases. V lost 2 bases, J lost 1 base, and 6 bases stayed unmatched. Germline-derived CDR1 and CDR2 are SGHTA and FQGNSA. The CDR3 is 16 amino acids. CDR3 sequence (DNA): TGTGCCAGCAGCTTAAGACAGGGGAAGGGCCAAGAGACCCAGTACTTC. Its translation: CASSLRQGKGQETQYF.

The chain has TRBV10-2 and TRBJ2-1; TRBD2 matches at 11 bases. The CDR3 has 16 residues. V was clipped by 7 bases and J by 6 bases; unmatched bases: 11. Looked up from germline, CDR1 is WSHSY and CDR2 is SAAADI. The CDR3 nucleotides are TGCGCCAGCACCCGGACCCTAGCGGGGGGCCTCAATGAGCAGTTCTTC. This translates into CASTRTLAGGLNEQFF.

CDR3 DNA sequence: TGTGCCAGCAGTGCCACAGGGGGCAACGAGCAGTACGTC. The encoded protein is CASSATGGNEQYV. The chain joins TRBV6-1 to TRBJ2-7; 9 bases map to TRBD1. The junction had 3 bases not matched to a gene; V was cut back by 4 bases and J by 5 bases. The CDR3 covers 13 residues. From germline, CDR1 is MNHNS and CDR2 SASEGT.

V usage is TRBV19 and J usage is TRBJ1-1; the D is unclear. The CDR3 consists of 12 residues. V was clipped by 5 bases and J by 5 bases, with 9 bases between them. CDR1 is LNHDA and CDR2 is SQIVND in the germline V gene (reference sequence). The CDR3 bases are TGTGCCAGTAGTGAGACACCTACTGAAGCTTTCTTT. This gives the protein CASSETPTEAFF.

This sequence joins TRBV7-9 and TRBJ1-1, with a tentative D call TRBD1 (6 bases). CDR3 length: 17 residues. Trimming removed 1 base at V and 4 bases at J, with 19 bases between. Germline V gene sequence: CDR1 SEHNR, CDR2 FQNEAQ (reference sequence). CDR3 sequence reads: CASSLVTLQGGGTEAFF. CDR3 coding DNA: TGTGCCAGCAGCTTAGTCACCCTACAGGGTGGAGGCACTGAAGCTTTCTTT. Combining the CDR3 with reference TRBV7-9 and TRBJ1-1 gives the whole variable domain DTGVSQNPRHKITKRGQNVTFRCDPISEHNRLYWYRQTLGQGPEFLTYFQNEAQLEKSRLLSDRFSAERPKGSFSTLEIQRTEQGDSAMYLCASSLVTLQGGGTEAFFGQGTRLTVV.

The rearrangement joins TRBV6-5 to TRBJ2-7; D unresolved. The germline V gene encodes CDR1 MNHEY and CDR2 SVGAGI. The CDR3 sequence is 15 residues long. The V and J ends lost 5 bases and 2 bases respectively, with 16 bases between them. The CDR3 DNA is TGTGCCAGCAGTCCCCCGGGCCGTCATCCCTACGAGCAGTACTTC. Translated: CASSPPGRHPYEQYF.

The rearrangement joins TRBV30 to TRBJ1-2, with D perhaps TRBD1 (6 bases). The CDR3 is 14 residues long. Trimming took off 0 bases at V and 4 bases at J, with 12 bases between the two ends. CDR1 is GTSNPN and CDR2 is SVGIG in the germline V gene (reference sequence). In DNA, the CDR3 is TGTGCCTGGAGTGTAGACAGGACGGCCTATGGCTACACCTTC. Its translation: CAWSVDRTAYGYTF.

The rearrangement uses TRBV28 and TRBJ2-7; D gene unclear. This CDR3 comprises 17 residues. Trimming pared 2 bases from V and 0 bases from J, leaving 17 bases between. Germline V CDR1 and CDR2: MDHEN, SYDVKM. The CDR3 DNA follows: TGTGCCAGCAGTTTAGCCCCCTCAACGGGCAGCTCCTACGAGCAGTACTTC. This gives the protein CASSLAPSTGSSYEQYF.

The chain recombines TRBV2 with TRBJ1-1, with 10 bases identical to TRBD1. This CDR3 comprises 11 residues. J gave up 10 bases and V 8 bases, and 4 bases lay outside the gene matches. The germline V gene has CDR1 SNHLY and CDR2 FYNNEI. This chain's CDR3 is CASGRDRGAFF. CDR3 in DNA: TGTGCCAGCGGAAGGGACAGGGGAGCTTTCTTT.

The chain uses TRBV9 and TRBJ1-2; the D is unclear. The germline V and J ends were trimmed by 0 bases and 6 bases, with 15 bases remaining between them. Germline assignment: CDR1 SGDLS and CDR2 YYNGEE. This CDR3 spans 15 amino acids. CDR3 amino acids: CASSVEGRAFDGYTF. For the CDR3, the DNA is TGTGCCAGCAGCGTAGAGGGAAGGGCGTTCGATGGCTACACCTTC.

This rearrangement joins TRBV12-5 to TRBJ1-2; 11 nucleotides align to TRBD1. This CDR3 has 13 residues. Germline CDR1 and CDR2: LGHNT and FRNRAP. V shed 4 bases and J 13 bases; nucleotides not matched to a gene: 8. CDR3 in DNA: TGTGCTAGTGGTTCCCTAGGACAGGGGGCTTCCACCTTC. Amino acid sequence: CASGSLGQGASTF.

CDR3 sequence: CASTEQGTTQETQYF. DNA of the CDR3: TGCGCCAGCACCGAACAGGGAACTACACAAGAGACCCAGTACTTC. The rearrangement uses TRBV5-1 and TRBJ2-5, with a tentative D call TRBD1 (6 bases). V was clipped by 6 bases and J by 2 bases, with 17 bases between them. The CDR3 consists of 15 residues. The germline V gene has CDR1 SGHRS and CDR2 YFSETQ. Using reference TRBV5-1 and TRBJ2-5 for the parts outside the CDR3, the full variable domain is KAGVTQTPRYLIKTRGQQVTLSCSPISGHRSVSWYQQTPGQGLQFLFEYFSETQRNKGNFPGRFSGRQFSNSRSEMNVSTLELGDSALYLCASTEQGTTQETQYFGPGTRLLVL.

The chain couples TRBV11-2 to TRBJ2-3, with TRBD2 matching 9 bases. The CDR3 loop spans 16 amino acids. Germline values: CDR1 SGHAT, CDR2 FQNNGV. Losses at the gene ends were 3 bases for V and 0 bases for J; bases not matched to a gene: 4. The CDR3 DNA reads as TGTGCCAGCAGCTTGTGGCGGGGGGGAAGCACAGATACGCAGTATTTT. Encoded protein: CASSLWRGGSTDTQYF. Filled out from reference TRBV11-2 and TRBJ2-3, the complete variable domain reads EAGVAQSPRYKIIEKRQSVAFWCNPISGHATLYWYQQILGQGPKLLIQFQNNGVVDDSQLPKDRFSAERLKGVDSTLKIQPAKLEDSAVYLCASSLWRGGSTDTQYFGPGTRLTVL.

This chain links TRBV5-5 with TRBJ2-7, with TRBD1 matching 11 bases. The CDR3 sequence is 18 residues long. Germline values: CDR1 SGHKS, CDR2 YYEKEE (reference sequence). Trimming took 0 bases from V and 2 from J; bases not matched to a gene: 10. CDR3 sequence: CASSLGRLRDRGTYEQYF. As DNA, the CDR3 is TGTGCCAGCAGCTTGGGCCGCCTCCGGGACAGGGGGACCTACGAGCAGTACTTC. Using reference TRBV5-5 and TRBJ2-7 for the parts outside the CDR3, the full variable domain is DAGVTQSPTHLIKTRGQQVTLRCSPISGHKSVSWYQQVLGQGPQFIFQYYEKEERGRGNFPDRFSARQFPNYSSELNVNALLLGDSALYLCASSLGRLRDRGTYEQYFGPGTRLTVT.

CDR3: CASRSRGKGHYGYTF. CDR3 nucleotides: TGTGCCAGTAGGTCTCGTGGTAAGGGGCACTATGGCTACACCTTC. The chain employs TRBV19 and TRBJ1-2; possibly TRBD1 for D (5 bases). There are 15 residues in the CDR3. Germline loops: CDR1 LNHDA, CDR2 SQIVND (reference sequence). With 6 bases removed from V and 3 bases from J, the gap between germline ends came to 17 bases.

The chain employs TRBV6-5 and TRBJ2-2; no reliable D call. From germline, CDR1 is MNHEY and CDR2 SVGAGI. This CDR3 has 14 amino acids. Trimming cost V 1 base and J 7 bases, with 10 bases left between them. The CDR3, as DNA: TGTGCCAGCAGTTACTTTCACAAGGGCGGGGAGCTGTTTTTT. It translates to CASSYFHKGGELFF.

The rearrangement links TRBV7-2 to TRBJ1-6; the D gene is possibly TRBD1 (5 bases). Germline V gene data show CDR1 as SGHTA and CDR2 as FQGNSA. This CDR3 has 14 amino acids. V was shortened by 7 bases and J by 6 bases, with 13 bases between the two germline ends. Written as DNA, the CDR3 is TGTGCCAGCATGAGATGGGGGGTTAATTCACCCCTCCACTTT. Translating gives CASMRWGVNSPLHF.

V and J are TRBV10-3 and TRBJ2-5, with TRBD1 identical over 9 bases. J was trimmed by 6 bases and V by 2 bases; bases with no gene match: 10. Germline lookup yields CDR1 ENHRY and CDR2 SYGVKD. The CDR3 is made up of 16 amino acids. The CDR3 reads CAISETRDRVVKTQYF. In DNA, the CDR3 is TGTGCCATCAGTGAGACCCGGGACAGGGTCGTGAAGACCCAGTACTTC.

The V gene is TRBV27, the J gene TRBJ2-1, with TRBD1 identical over 11 bases. J lost 3 bases, V lost 6 bases, and 4 bases had no gene match. The germline V gene encodes CDR1 MNHEY and CDR2 SMNVEV (reference sequence). The length of the CDR3 is 15 residues. CDR3 amino acids: CASRTGTGGYNEQFF. The CDR3 region has the DNA TGTGCCAGCAGAACCGGGACAGGGGGCTACAATGAGCAGTTCTTC.

The genes are TRBV7-9 and TRBJ1-2; D not certain. Between the trimmed V and J ends, which lost 2 bases and 4 bases, there was a span of 17 bases. Germline assignment: CDR1 SEHNR and CDR2 FQNEAQ (reference sequence). The CDR3 is made up of 16 amino acids. CDR3 coding DNA: TGTGCCAGCAGCTTAAGGGTGAAGGATCTTAGCTATGGCTACACCTTC. This codes for CASSLRVKDLSYGYTF.

The V call is TRBV6-5, the J call TRBJ1-2; 9 bases are a match to TRBD1. The trim removed 5 bases at V and 8 bases at J, leaving 9 bases unmatched. Germline values: CDR1 MNHEY, CDR2 SVGAGI. The CDR3 runs to 14 residues. CDR3 sequence (DNA): TGTGCCAGCAGTCCCTGGGACAGGGTAGAGGGCTACACCTTC. Protein: CASSPWDRVEGYTF.

V gene TRBV5-1 combines with J gene TRBJ1-3, with 7 bases that match TRBD1. The CDR3 contains 17 residues. V lost 3 bases and J lost 0; bases outside the gene matches: 9. Germline CDR1 SGHRS, CDR2 YFSETQ. In DNA, the CDR3 is TGCGCCAGCAGCTGGGACAGCCAGGCGTACTCTGGAAACACCATATATTTT. Translating it yields CASSWDSQAYSGNTIYF. The whole variable domain, remainder taken from reference TRBV5-1 and TRBJ1-3, is KAGVTQTPRYLIKTRGQQVTLSCSPISGHRSVSWYQQTPGQGLQFLFEYFSETQRNKGNFPGRFSGRQFSNSRSEMNVSTLELGDSALYLCASSWDSQAYSGNTIYFGEGSWLTVV.

This chain uses TRBV12-1 with TRBJ2-7; the table's D call, TRBD1, was not checked against the DNA. TRBV12-1 is an annotated pseudogene. The CDR3 is 16 amino acids. The chain's CDR3 is CASSSKPRDRDYEQYV. Here the CDR3 DNA reads TGTGCCAGCAGCTCGAAACCCCGGGACAGGGACTACGAGCAGTACGTC.

In its sample, this clone was seen a few times. This rearrangement joins TRBV12-5 to TRBJ2-5; 9 positions match TRBD1. The J segment lost 4 bases and the V segment lost 1 base, leaving 7 bases of the junction unmatched. This CDR3 is 16 amino acids long. Germline V CDR1 and CDR2: LGHNT, FRNRAP. This CDR3 is CASGLGQSTGGETQYF. The CDR3 nucleotides read TGTGCTAGTGGTTTGGGACAGTCGACAGGGGGAGAGACCCAGTACTTC.

This clone was detected once. The V gene is TRBV18, the J gene TRBJ1-1; D call uncertain. V gave up 5 bases and J gave up 0 bases, with 10 bases separating them. The germline CDR1 and CDR2 sequences are KGHSH and LQKENI. The CDR3 loop spans 14 amino acids. CDR3 nucleotides: TGTGCCAGCTCATCGGAAGATATGAACACTGAAGCTTTCTTT. Its translation is CASSSEDMNTEAFF.

The J gene is TRBJ1-2, the V gene TRBV29-1, with TRBD1 matching over 7 bases. The germline V gene has CDR1 SQVTM and CDR2 ANQGSEA. The CDR3 sequence is 13 residues long. Losses at the gene ends were 7 bases for V and 3 bases for J; bases not matched to a gene: 8. The CDR3 nucleotides are TGCAGCGATACAGACAGGGCCTACTATGGCTACACCTTC. As protein: CSDTDRAYYGYTF.

The chain has TRBV10-1 and TRBJ2-2; D not certain. This CDR3 region has 14 residues. Trimming shortened V by 8 bases and J by 0 bases, and 10 bases separated the two germline ends. CDR1 is WNHNN, CDR2 SYGVQD, per germline (reference sequence). CDR3 sequence: CASRDSANTGELFF. The CDR3 DNA follows: TGCGCCAGCCGAGACTCGGCGAACACCGGGGAGCTGTTTTTT.